This T cell receptor beta chain derives from a study of cytomegalovirus exposure and HLA in healthy donors. Study-level points and caveats: As a later analysis revealed, the rate of TCR association differed by HLA locus, with DRB1 most and HLA-C fewest.

Turning to this clone: The target antigen is unknown.

PCR amplification relied on 60 Vbeta primers (plus 13 Jbeta primers). Original processing methods: Later analysis identified roughly 84 million unique TCR beta chains, 10 million to 12 million shared. Libraries were prepared by immunoSEQ multiplex PCR; TCRdb keeps only in-frame clonotypes and omits some of them. V and J calls and clone size are those listed in that table; D and trimming were worked out from the DNA. The sample lists some 160,000 clones, 84% occurring once. V was clipped by 5 bases and J by 3 bases, with 17 bases between them. Germline CDR1 reads MNHEY; CDR2 reads SMNVEV (reference sequence). This CDR3 is built from 17 residues.

The chain couples TRBV27 to TRBJ1-6; unclear D gene. The sample taken for sequencing was PBMCs. The receptor was derived from a man aged 50-59 years in good health and CMV-seropositive. The CDR3 loop reads CASSASVGSFYNSPLHF. The CDR3 DNA is TGTGCCAGCAGTGCCTCCGTCGGTTCCTTCTATAATTCACCCCTCCACTTT.